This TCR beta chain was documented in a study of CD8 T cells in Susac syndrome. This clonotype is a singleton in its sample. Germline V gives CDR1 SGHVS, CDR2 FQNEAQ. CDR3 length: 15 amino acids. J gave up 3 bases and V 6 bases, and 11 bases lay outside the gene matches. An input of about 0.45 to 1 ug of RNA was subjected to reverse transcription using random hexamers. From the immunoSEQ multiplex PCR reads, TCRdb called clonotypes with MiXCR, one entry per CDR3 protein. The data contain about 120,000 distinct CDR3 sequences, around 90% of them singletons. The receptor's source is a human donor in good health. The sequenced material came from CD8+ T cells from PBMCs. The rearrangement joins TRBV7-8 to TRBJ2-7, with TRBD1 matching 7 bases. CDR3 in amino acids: CASRPYEGQRYEQYF. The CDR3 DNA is TGTGCCAGCAGACCTTATGAGGGACAGCGCTACGAGCAGTACTTC.